This TCR beta chain derives from a study of cytomegalovirus exposure and HLA in healthy donors. Findings of the study overall: Reports described diagnosis of cytomegalovirus status by the classifier as highly specific and sensitive. Some TCR beta chains (roughly 150 of them) were listed as cytomegalovirus-associated.

Regarding this clone: Its specificity is unknown.

The assay was immunoSEQ multiplex PCR, and TCRdb's table has in-frame clones only and misses some. The sample has around 130,000 clones; roughly 86% are singletons. Germline loops: CDR1 MGHRA, CDR2 YSYEKL. Trimming shortened V by 0 bases and J by 7 bases, and 18 bases separated the two germline ends. This CDR3 region has 16 residues. Donors were drawn from the approximately 130-subject validation cohort, separate from the roughly 700-subject first cohort. Sequenced sample: PBMCs. The chain employs TRBV4-1 and TRBJ1-2; D is ambiguous. This receptor was taken from a man aged 30-40 years in good health and CMV-seronegative. This CDR3 is CASSQDRTVVSFGYTF. As DNA, the CDR3 is TGCGCCAGCAGCCAAGATCGAACAGTTGTTTCGTTTGGCTACACCTTC.